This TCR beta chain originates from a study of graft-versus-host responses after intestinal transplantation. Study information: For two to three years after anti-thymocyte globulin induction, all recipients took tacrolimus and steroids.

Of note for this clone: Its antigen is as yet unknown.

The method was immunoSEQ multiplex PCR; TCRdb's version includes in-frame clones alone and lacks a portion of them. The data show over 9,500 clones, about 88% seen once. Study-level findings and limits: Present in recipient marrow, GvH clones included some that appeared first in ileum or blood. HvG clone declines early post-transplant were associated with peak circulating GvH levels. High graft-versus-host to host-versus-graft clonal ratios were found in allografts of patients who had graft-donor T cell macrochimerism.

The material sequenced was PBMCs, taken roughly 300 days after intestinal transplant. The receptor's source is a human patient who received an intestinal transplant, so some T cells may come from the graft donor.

The CDR3 protein is CASSLSPGQRIIDTIYF. For the CDR3, the DNA is TGTGCCAGCAGTCTAAGTCCGGGACAGCGGATTATAGACACCATATATTTT. V and J are TRBV28 and TRBJ1-3; 7 bases align to TRBD1. The trim removed 5 bases at V and 8 bases at J, leaving 18 bases unmatched. The CDR3 contains 17 residues. Germline V gene sequence: CDR1 MDHEN, CDR2 SYDVKM.